The T cell receptor (beta chain) under discussion was sequenced for a study of T cells after yellow fever vaccination. Study summary: SMART-Seq v4 Ultra Low Input served to prepare low-cell-number fractions. Study-wide points: Post-booster reappearance was seen for most primary-vaccination clones (about 95% CD4, around 91% CD8). Contamination of FACS-sorted repertoires by abundant clonotypes from the bulk population could occur.

This clonotype was detected only a few times. Its antigen is unidentified. Production of TCR cDNA was by 5'RACE template switching, which also added a universal primer site and UMIs. In TCRdb, the 5' RACE reads were re-called with MiXCR into one record per CDR3 protein. The sample carries 200,000 to 300,000 distinct CDR3 sequences, around 13% recorded once. There are 14 residues in the CDR3. Germline V lookup: CDR1 SEHNR, CDR2 FQNEAQ (reference sequence). Losses at the gene ends were 6 bases for V and 5 bases for J; bases not matched to a gene: 10. Specimen: CD4+ T cells sorted from PBMCs, collected 45 days after the yellow fever booster vaccination. The source is a man in his thirties or forties who received the YFV17D yellow fever vaccine. J is TRBJ2-7 and V is TRBV7-9, with 7 bases fitting TRBD1. The CDR3 is CASSSETGRNEQYF. For the CDR3, the DNA is TGTGCCAGCAGTTCCGAGACAGGGCGTAACGAGCAGTACTTC.